These T cell receptor beta chains were read from a single sample in a study of cytomegalovirus exposure and HLA in healthy donors. TCRdb keeps only in-frame clones here, not all; method: immunoSEQ multiplex PCR. Of about 150,000 clones detected, approximately 83% appear once; the ten largest clones hold 1.5% to 2%. Sample: PBMCs. These receptors were collected from a woman between 40 and 50 years old in good health and CMV-seronegative. Both conserved end residues are part of each CDR3. The order of the fields is CDR3 protein, CDR3 DNA, V gene, J gene, D gene, CDR3 length, clone size. The D gene is left open where the match is weak. A row's size may be missing; if present it is once, few, many or a size class.

CDR3aa: CASSGTGNILENEKLFF; CDR3nt: TGTGCCAGCAGTGGGACAGGGAACATTTTAGAAAACGAAAAACTGTTTTTT; v_gene: TRBV2; j_gene: TRBJ1-4; d_gene: TRBD1; len: 17; abundance: NA
CDR3aa: CASTPAGGPINEQYF; CDR3nt: TGTGCCAGCACCCCGGCGGGAGGGCCTATAAACGAGCAGTACTTC; v_gene: TRBV9; j_gene: TRBJ2-7; d_gene: TRBD2; len: 15; abundance: NA
CDR3aa: CASSPTPDRVGNQPQHF; CDR3nt: TGTGCCAGCAGTCCCACTCCGGACAGGGTTGGCAATCAGCCCCAGCATTTT; v_gene: TRBV27; j_gene: TRBJ1-5; d_gene: TRBD1; len: 17; abundance: NA
CDR3aa: CASSWPSPHGETQYF; CDR3nt: TGTGCCAGCTCCTGGCCTAGCCCCCACGGAGAGACCCAGTACTTC; v_gene: TRBV28; j_gene: TRBJ2-5; d_gene: NA; len: 15; abundance: NA
CDR3aa: CASSQGSPTYSPLHF; CDR3nt: TGTGCCAGCAGTCAGGGGTCACCCACGTATTCACCCCTCCACTTT; v_gene: TRBV6-5; j_gene: TRBJ1-6; d_gene: NA; len: 15; abundance: NA
CDR3aa: CASSVDSGIYSPLHF; CDR3nt: TGTGCCAGCAGCGTAGATTCGGGGATCTACTCACCCCTCCACTTT; v_gene: TRBV9; j_gene: TRBJ1-6; d_gene: NA; len: 15; abundance: NA
CDR3aa: CATIPRGVRETQYF; CDR3nt: TGTGCCACCATTCCCCGGGGGGTAAGGGAGACCCAGTACTTC; v_gene: TRBV7-9; j_gene: TRBJ2-5; d_gene: TRBD2; len: 14; abundance: NA
CDR3aa: CASSQESGMERFF; CDR3nt: TGTGCCAGCAGCCAAGAATCAGGGATGGAGCGGTTCTTC; v_gene: TRBV4-2; j_gene: TRBJ2-1; d_gene: NA; len: 13; abundance: NA
CDR3aa: CASSSVGRQDLTDTQYF; CDR3nt: TGTGCCAGCAGCTCAGTAGGCCGACAGGACCTCACAGATACGCAGTATTTT; v_gene: TRBV5-6; j_gene: TRBJ2-3; d_gene: NA; len: 17; abundance: NA
CDR3aa: CASKGHLNYGYTF; CDR3nt: TGTGCCAGCAAGGGGCACTTGAACTATGGCTACACCTTC; v_gene: TRBV21-1; j_gene: TRBJ1-2; d_gene: NA; len: 13; abundance: NA
CDR3aa: CASSAARTSSPSYEQYF; CDR3nt: TGTGCCAGCAGCGCCGCCCGGACTAGCTCACCTTCCTACGAGCAGTACTTC; v_gene: TRBV2; j_gene: TRBJ2-7; d_gene: TRBD2; len: 17; abundance: once
CDR3aa: CASSVQVFYEQYF; CDR3nt: TGTGCCAGTAGTGTTCAGGTGTTTTACGAGCAGTACTTC; v_gene: TRBV19; j_gene: TRBJ2-7; d_gene: NA; len: 13; abundance: NA
CDR3aa: CASSEEPGGAGELFF; CDR3nt: TGTGCCAGCAGTGAAGAACCCGGGGGGGCCGGGGAGCTGTTTTTT; v_gene: TRBV6-1; j_gene: TRBJ2-2; d_gene: TRBD2; len: 15; abundance: once
CDR3aa: CASSSGQGGSVGQYF; CDR3nt: TGTGCCAGCAGCTCCGGACAGGGGGGTTCCGTTGGGCAGTACTTC; v_gene: TRBV5-4; j_gene: TRBJ2-7; d_gene: TRBD1; len: 15; abundance: NA
CDR3aa: CASSLGDRGYEKLFF; CDR3nt: TGCGCCAGCAGCCTCGGGGACAGGGGCTATGAAAAACTGTTTTTT; v_gene: TRBV5-1; j_gene: TRBJ1-4; d_gene: TRBD1; len: 15; abundance: NA
CDR3aa: CASSHDFPTQDTQYF; CDR3nt: TGTGCCAGTAGTCACGACTTCCCCACGCAAGACACCCAGTACTTC; v_gene: TRBV6-5; j_gene: TRBJ2-5; d_gene: NA; len: 15; abundance: NA
CDR3aa: CASSYSSQGYEQYF; CDR3nt: TGTGCCAGCAGTTACTCGAGTCAGGGCTACGAGCAGTACTTC; v_gene: TRBV6-5; j_gene: TRBJ2-7; d_gene: NA; len: 14; abundance: NA
CDR3aa: CASSYGQPNTGELFF; CDR3nt: TGTGCCAGCAGCTATGGACAGCCGAACACCGGGGAGCTGTTTTTT; v_gene: TRBV5-4; j_gene: TRBJ2-2; d_gene: NA; len: 15; abundance: NA
CDR3aa: CASSLPHGQGVDEQYF; CDR3nt: TGTGCCAGCAGTTTACCCCATGGACAGGGGGTCGACGAGCAGTACTTC; v_gene: TRBV28; j_gene: TRBJ2-7; d_gene: TRBD1; len: 16; abundance: NA
CDR3aa: CASSFSTNEKLFF; CDR3nt: TGTGCCAGCAGCTTCTCAACTAATGAAAAACTGTTTTTT; v_gene: TRBV13; j_gene: TRBJ1-4; d_gene: NA; len: 13; abundance: NA
CDR3aa: CASSYWTGGGNTIYF; CDR3nt: TGTGCCAGCAGTTACTGGACAGGCGGTGGAAACACCATATATTTT; v_gene: TRBV6-6; j_gene: TRBJ1-3; d_gene: TRBD1; len: 15; abundance: NA
CDR3aa: CASSEIGVGGDDEKLFF; CDR3nt: TGTGCCAGCAGTGAAATCGGAGTTGGGGGGGATGATGAAAAACTGTTTTTT; v_gene: TRBV2; j_gene: TRBJ1-4; d_gene: NA; len: 17; abundance: NA
CDR3aa: CASSPRGLGYGYTF; CDR3nt: TGTGCCAGCAGCCCCAGGGGGCTTGGGTATGGCTACACCTTC; v_gene: TRBV7-6; j_gene: TRBJ1-2; d_gene: TRBD1; len: 14; abundance: few
CDR3aa: CASRPRTDGNTEAFF; CDR3nt: TGCGCCAGCAGACCCCGGACAGACGGAAACACTGAAGCTTTCTTT; v_gene: TRBV5-1; j_gene: TRBJ1-1; d_gene: NA; len: 15; abundance: NA
CDR3aa: CASSLDAGVSYNEQFF; CDR3nt: TGTGCCAGCAGCTTAGATGCGGGGGTCTCCTACAATGAGCAGTTCTTC; v_gene: TRBV7-9; j_gene: TRBJ2-1; d_gene: TRBD2; len: 16; abundance: NA
CDR3aa: CASSQRGKQFF; CDR3nt: TGCGCCAGCAGCCAGCGGGGTAAGCAGTTCTTC; v_gene: TRBV4-1; j_gene: TRBJ2-1; d_gene: NA; len: 11; abundance: NA
CDR3aa: CASSLGVVREQFF; CDR3nt: TGCGCCAGCAGCTTGGGAGTGGTTCGTGAGCAGTTCTTC; v_gene: TRBV5-1; j_gene: TRBJ2-1; d_gene: NA; len: 13; abundance: NA
CDR3aa: CASSLTQGMVGSNQPQHF; CDR3nt: TGTGCCAGCTCACTGACCCAGGGAATGGTTGGAAGCAATCAGCCCCAGCATTTT; v_gene: TRBV18; j_gene: TRBJ1-5; d_gene: NA; len: 18; abundance: NA
CDR3aa: CASSLGGGDHQPQHF; CDR3nt: TGTGCCAGCAGCTTAGGGGGAGGGGACCATCAGCCCCAGCATTTT; v_gene: TRBV11-2; j_gene: TRBJ1-5; d_gene: NA; len: 15; abundance: NA
CDR3aa: CASTPRDRNEKLFF; CDR3nt: TGTGCCAGCACTCCCAGGGACAGAAATGAAAAACTGTTTTTT; v_gene: TRBV6-1; j_gene: TRBJ1-4; d_gene: TRBD1; len: 14; abundance: NA
CDR3aa: CSVLRGPTNEKLFF; CDR3nt: TGCAGCGTACTGAGGGGGCCAACTAATGAAAAACTGTTTTTT; v_gene: TRBV29-1; j_gene: TRBJ1-4; d_gene: TRBD1; len: 14; abundance: NA
CDR3aa: CASSVDRADTEAFF; CDR3nt: TGTGCCAGCAGTGTCGACAGGGCGGACACTGAAGCTTTCTTT; v_gene: TRBV6-1; j_gene: TRBJ1-1; d_gene: TRBD1; len: 14; abundance: NA
CDR3aa: CASSIGQGPEAFF; CDR3nt: TGCGCCAGCAGCATAGGACAGGGACCTGAAGCTTTCTTT; v_gene: TRBV5-1; j_gene: TRBJ1-1; d_gene: TRBD1; len: 13; abundance: NA
CDR3aa: CSSSLVAGPEQYF; CDR3nt: TGTTCCAGCAGCTTAGTGGCGGGACCGGAGCAGTACTTC; v_gene: TRBV7-9; j_gene: TRBJ2-7; d_gene: NA; len: 13; abundance: NA
CDR3aa: CASSLVGQGVTEAFF; CDR3nt: TGTGCCAGCAGCTTGGTGGGACAGGGAGTCACTGAAGCTTTCTTT; v_gene: TRBV5-6; j_gene: TRBJ1-1; d_gene: TRBD1; len: 15; abundance: NA
CDR3aa: CAGSTGGGTDTQYF; CDR3nt: TGTGCCGGTTCGACAGGGGGCGGCACAGATACGCAGTATTTT; v_gene: TRBV6-1; j_gene: TRBJ2-3; d_gene: TRBD1; len: 14; abundance: NA
CDR3aa: CTSSQDLCIANYGYTF; CDR3nt: TGCACCAGCAGCCAAGATCTTTGCATAGCTAACTATGGCTACACCTTC; v_gene: TRBV1; j_gene: TRBJ1-2; d_gene: NA; len: 16; abundance: NA
CDR3aa: CASSQAGGISTDTQYF; CDR3nt: TGTGCCAGCAGCCAGGCGGGGGGCATAAGCACAGATACGCAGTATTTT; v_gene: TRBV11-2; j_gene: TRBJ2-3; d_gene: TRBD2; len: 16; abundance: NA
CDR3aa: CASSYGSAVQETQYF; CDR3nt: TGTGCCAGCAGCTACGGGAGCGCGGTCCAAGAGACCCAGTACTTC; v_gene: TRBV5-8; j_gene: TRBJ2-5; d_gene: NA; len: 15; abundance: NA
CDR3aa: CASRRTGRNTEAFF; CDR3nt: TGCGCCAGCAGACGGACAGGGCGCAACACTGAAGCTTTCTTT; v_gene: TRBV10-2; j_gene: TRBJ1-1; d_gene: TRBD1; len: 14; abundance: once
CDR3aa: CASSIVTGQGIEVRSSYEQYF; CDR3nt: TGTGCCAGTAGTATAGTCACCGGACAGGGGATAGAAGTTAGGAGCTCCTACGAGCAGTACTTC; v_gene: TRBV19; j_gene: TRBJ2-7; d_gene: TRBD1; len: 21; abundance: NA
CDR3aa: CASGSRGAWTDTQYF; CDR3nt: TGTGCTAGTGGTTCGCGGGGGGCCTGGACAGATACGCAGTATTTT; v_gene: TRBV12-5; j_gene: TRBJ2-3; d_gene: TRBD2; len: 15; abundance: NA
CDR3aa: CASRSPGSPLHF; CDR3nt: TGTGCCAGCAGGAGCCCCGGGTCACCCCTCCACTTT; v_gene: TRBV6-4; j_gene: TRBJ1-6; d_gene: NA; len: 12; abundance: NA
CDR3aa: CASRLIAGGPYEQYF; CDR3nt: TGTGCCAGCAGGTTAATAGCGGGAGGGCCCTACGAGCAGTACTTC; v_gene: TRBV27; j_gene: TRBJ2-7; d_gene: TRBD2; len: 15; abundance: NA
CDR3aa: CASSLAGTERTGELFF; CDR3nt: TGTGCCAGCAGCTTAGCCGGGACAGAGAGAACCGGGGAGCTGTTTTTT; v_gene: TRBV11-3; j_gene: TRBJ2-2; d_gene: TRBD1; len: 16; abundance: NA
CDR3aa: CASSEYDTDYGYTF; CDR3nt: TGTGCCAGCAGTGAGTACGACACGGACTATGGCTACACCTTC; v_gene: TRBV2; j_gene: TRBJ1-2; d_gene: NA; len: 14; abundance: NA
CDR3aa: CASSLDRVITEAFF; CDR3nt: TGTGCCAGCAGCTTAGATCGGGTAATCACTGAAGCTTTCTTT; v_gene: TRBV11-2; j_gene: TRBJ1-1; d_gene: NA; len: 14; abundance: few
CDR3aa: CASSQGGTGRKGTYEQYF; CDR3nt: TGCGCCAGCAGCCAAGGGGGGACAGGGAGAAAAGGGACCTACGAGCAGTACTTC; v_gene: TRBV4-1; j_gene: TRBJ2-7; d_gene: TRBD1; len: 18; abundance: NA
CDR3aa: CASSGTGGGNTIYF; CDR3nt: TGTGCCAGCAGCGGGACAGGGGGCGGAAACACCATATATTTT; v_gene: TRBV9; j_gene: TRBJ1-3; d_gene: TRBD1; len: 14; abundance: NA
CDR3aa: CASSDAGTVSSYEQYF; CDR3nt: TGTGCCAGCAGTGACGCGGGGACAGTGAGCTCCTACGAGCAGTACTTC; v_gene: TRBV2; j_gene: TRBJ2-7; d_gene: NA; len: 16; abundance: NA
CDR3aa: CSSTLKTGNTEAFF; CDR3nt: TGTTCCAGCACCCTAAAGACAGGGAACACTGAAGCTTTCTTT; v_gene: TRBV7-9; j_gene: TRBJ1-1; d_gene: NA; len: 14; abundance: NA
CDR3aa: CASRARGTGELFF; CDR3nt: TGTGCCAGCAGAGCCCGGGGTACCGGGGAGCTGTTTTTT; v_gene: TRBV2; j_gene: TRBJ2-2; d_gene: NA; len: 13; abundance: NA
CDR3aa: CASSQTSGRARTGELFF; CDR3nt: TGTGCCAGCAGCCAGACTAGCGGGAGGGCCAGGACCGGGGAGCTGTTTTTT; v_gene: TRBV11-2; j_gene: TRBJ2-2; d_gene: TRBD2; len: 17; abundance: NA
CDR3aa: CASSSTLDGEEDGYGYTF; CDR3nt: TGTGCCAGCAGCTCTACCCTCGACGGGGAGGAGGATGGCTATGGCTACACCTTC; v_gene: TRBV7-6; j_gene: TRBJ1-2; d_gene: NA; len: 18; abundance: NA
CDR3aa: CASSLRQGALNEQFF; CDR3nt: TGTGCCAGCAGTTTAAGACAGGGGGCTTTAAATGAGCAGTTCTTC; v_gene: TRBV28; j_gene: TRBJ2-1; d_gene: TRBD1; len: 15; abundance: NA
CDR3aa: CASSSRTGGPYEQYF; CDR3nt: TGTGCCAGCAGCTCGCGGACAGGGGGTCCCTACGAGCAGTACTTC; v_gene: TRBV11-2; j_gene: TRBJ2-7; d_gene: TRBD1; len: 15; abundance: NA
CDR3aa: CASSLPSGASNYGYTF; CDR3nt: TGTGCCAGCAGTTTACCTTCTGGGGCGTCTAACTATGGCTACACCTTC; v_gene: TRBV27; j_gene: TRBJ1-2; d_gene: NA; len: 16; abundance: once
CDR3aa: CAISPSEGVGNTIYF; CDR3nt: TGTGCCATCAGTCCAAGTGAAGGGGTCGGAAACACCATATATTTT; v_gene: TRBV10-3; j_gene: TRBJ1-3; d_gene: NA; len: 15; abundance: NA
CDR3aa: CSVRDTAYEQYF; CDR3nt: TGCAGCGTCCGGGACACAGCCTACGAGCAGTACTTC; v_gene: TRBV29-1; j_gene: TRBJ2-7; d_gene: NA; len: 12; abundance: NA